This T cell receptor (beta chain) was recorded in a study of T cells in localized non-small cell lung cancer. Study-wide findings and caveats: Elevated blood T cell density was associated with longer overall survival. Tumor showed lower T cell clonality than uninvolved adjacent lung, where it was highest.

The table came from immunoSEQ multiplex PCR; TCRdb's copy has only in-frame clones and leaves some out. This sample has around 70,000 clones; about 88% occur once, and the top ten carry 1% to 1.5%. As to this clone: The antigen is unknown.

After removal of 0 bases from V and 10 bases from J, the junction contained 4 bases not matched to a gene. The CDR3 sequence is 13 residues long. CDR1 is SGHRS, CDR2 YFSETQ, per germline. The source material was peripheral blood, sampled before any cancer treatment. This clonotype was sampled from a female donor over 55 with stage I lung adenocarcinoma. V usage is TRBV5-1 and J usage is TRBJ2-1; 7 bases align to TRBD2. The CDR3 bases are TGCGCCAGCAGCTTGGGAGCGGGAAACGAGCAGTTCTTC. Its protein is CASSLGAGNEQFF.